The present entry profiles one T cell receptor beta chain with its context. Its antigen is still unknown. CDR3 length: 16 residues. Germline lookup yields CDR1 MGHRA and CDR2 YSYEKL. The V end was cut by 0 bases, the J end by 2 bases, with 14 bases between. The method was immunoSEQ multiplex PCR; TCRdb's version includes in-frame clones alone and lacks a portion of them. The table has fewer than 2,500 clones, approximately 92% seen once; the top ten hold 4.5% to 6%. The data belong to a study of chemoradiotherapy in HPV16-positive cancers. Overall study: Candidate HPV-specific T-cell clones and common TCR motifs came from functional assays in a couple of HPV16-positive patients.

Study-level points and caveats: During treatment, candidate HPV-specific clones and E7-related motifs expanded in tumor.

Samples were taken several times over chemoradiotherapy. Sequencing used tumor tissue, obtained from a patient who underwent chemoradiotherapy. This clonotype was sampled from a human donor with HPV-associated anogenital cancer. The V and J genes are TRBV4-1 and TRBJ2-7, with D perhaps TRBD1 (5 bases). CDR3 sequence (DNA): TGCGCCAGCAGCCAAGATCCTGAGGAAGGGGCCTACGAGCAGTACTTC. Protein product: CASSQDPEEGAYEQYF.